This section outlines one TCR beta chain sequence together with its context. This clonotype came up a few times. What antigen it recognizes has not been identified. Per-base quality was not reported, and no clone a single base away is much larger than it. The CDR3 spans 13 residues, from the cysteine through the phenylalanine. The DNA shown is the 39-base CDR3, in frame from base 1. Deletion took 3 bases off V and 8 bases off J, with a span of 13 bases between the germline ends. These data are taken from a study of vaccination and CD4 T cells after COVID-19 (dated by TCRdb to the early 2020s). General notes on the study: SARS-CoV-2 positivity had been established in the convalescent patients by nasal swab PCR, and mild disease was recorded in under ten of these patients and severe disease in one. The convalescent cohort included six males and four females, with two Hispanic individuals, seven Caucasians, two Asians and one multiracial person. Participants received two doses of either the Pfizer-BioNTech BNT162b2 vaccine (n=8) or the Moderna mRNA-1273 vaccine (n=2). Post-COVID blood samples were collected from convalescent patients a median of about 92 days after diagnosis, with a range of about 30 to 161 days. The time from the second vaccine dose to post-vaccine blood sampling had a median of roughly 77 days and ranged from about 12 to 250 days. For stimulating the cultures, overlapping spike peptide pools were used, derived from SARS-CoV-2 as well as from the common cold coronaviruses HCoV-NL63, HCoV-OC43 and HCoV-229E. Control cultures used a CEFX viral epitope pool as positive control, an HIV-1 Nef peptide pool as negative control, or no peptide. The spike-specific CD4+ TCR repertoire was compared before and after mRNA vaccination in around ten COVID-19 convalescent patients and a handful of infection-naive healthy vaccine recipients. The research as a whole found: Among convalescent patients, a median around 83% of the SARS-CoV-2-reactive clones seen after vaccination appeared only after vaccination, which suggests priming specific to the vaccine. Of the vaccine-specific clones found in convalescent patients, nearly all (304 of 307) were mono-reactive for SARS-CoV-2 spike instead of being cross-reactive with common cold coronaviruses. The study included relatively few convalescent patients and did not analyze early timepoints after natural infection. The median count of SARS-CoV-2-reactive clonotypes went up from 20 to 25 after infection to 38 after vaccination, although the change was not significant.

What this sample's treatment or condition label stands for: approximately 9-day PBMC culture with coronavirus spike peptide pools or control peptides (ViraFEST assay). To expand antigen-specific T cells with peptide pools and then pick out the expanded clonotypes through TCR sequencing, the study relied on the ViraFEST assay. Positive SARS-CoV-2 PCR tests in the convalescent patients dated from March to December 2020, before Alpha, Beta and Delta variants emerged in the United States. About 2 million PBMCs per well were cultured in IMDM with roughly 5% human AB serum and around 10 IU/ml IL-2, plus 10 ug/ml peptide pools. On days 3 and 7, half of the culture medium was replaced with fresh IL-2-containing medium. Once the cells had been in culture for roughly 10 days, the EasySep CD4+ T cell isolation kit was used to isolate CD4+ T cells by negative selection. Ficoll-Paque Plus gradient centrifugation was used to isolate PBMCs from whole blood, and the isolated PBMCs were then either used fresh or cryopreserved at -140C. Each culture condition was generally run in triplicate wells.

The method behind the library was PCR. At the Johns Hopkins FTIC core, DNA from the cultured CD4+ T cells underwent TCR sequencing with the Oncomine TCR Beta short-read assay. The QIAamp micro DNA kit was used to extract genomic DNA from the cultured CD4+ T cells. The Oncomine TCR Beta libraries from cultured CD4+ T cells were pooled using unique dual indexes and then sequenced on an Illumina iSeq 100. The study's processing was this. Non-productive sequences were removed, and CDR3s not starting with C, not ending with F or W, or shorter than 7 amino acids were discarded. The MANAFEST web application was used to identify antigen-specific clonotypes by comparing peptide-stimulated wells against reference wells and other culture wells. An FDR below 0.05, an odds ratio above 5, and a productive frequency above 0.1% in at least two of three replicate wells were required for clones to be considered positive. A clonotype was classed as cross-reactive if the clonotype showed significant expansion both in SARS-CoV-2 spike wells and in at least one common cold coronavirus spike condition. Levenshtein distances (stringdist) and unrooted phylogenetic trees (ape) in R version 3.6.1 were used to assess CDR3 homology. In-frame beta chains were kept once TCRdb had trimmed the public reads at Q25 with fastp and called clones with MiXCR. Each CDR3 protein gets just one entry, which takes the most common genes and DNA from the rows behind it. The V and J calls follow TCRdb's processing rather than the paper's. For this sample the table gives roughly 14,000 distinct CDR3 sequences, of which roughly 54% were detected only once. Clones ranked in the top ten supply about 12% of the sample.

The sample was CD4+ T cells from blood, cultured in vitro. This sequence uses TRBV12-3 or TRBV12-4 and TRBJ1-2; the D region possibly corresponds to TRBD1 (5 bases align). The TCR comes from a human donor who had recovered from COVID-19. The CDR3 has the sequence CASSLGPRGGYTF. Read as DNA, the sequence is TGTGCCAGCAGTTTGGGCCCTCGGGGCGGCTACACCTTC.